This TCR beta chain was sequenced in a study of control samples from healthy donors and cancer patients. The CDR3 covers 14 residues. Germline lookup yields CDR1 SGHDN and CDR2 FVKESK. Trimming shortened V by 1 base and J by 4 bases, and 5 bases separated the two germline ends. Assay used: immunoSEQ multiplex PCR; TCRdb lists only in-frame clones, some missing. In the table there are around 94,000 clones, around 92% of which are singletons. The sequenced sample was blood. The receptor's source is a woman younger than 35 in good health. The chain joins TRBV14 to TRBJ2-6; D call uncertain. The CDR3 DNA follows: TGTGCCAGCAGCCAAGGATCCGGGGCCAACGTCCTGACTTTC. Translating gives CASSQGSGANVLTF.